This TCR beta chain emerged from a study of blood T cell repertoires in COVID-19. Across the whole study: The samples span acute and convalescent COVID-19 from the United States, Italy and Spain. T cells, B-cell-depleted T cells, or PBMCs provided the cDNA or gDNA that served as material.

Original processing methods: Amplification of reference gene primers was used by the study to estimate nucleated cell counts. The data were produced by immunoSEQ multiplex PCR, yet TCRdb's version contains in-frame clones alone and is incomplete. For V, J and clone size, that table is used; D and trimming come from the DNA. This sample has about 20,000 clones, with over 85% found just once. The ends lost 5 bases at V and 7 bases at J; junction bases unmatched: 6. CDR3 size: 13 residues. The germline gives CDR1 MDHEN, CDR2 SYDVKM. The receptor's source is a woman between 45 and 60 years old with active COVID-19. Material: peripheral blood. The J gene is TRBJ1-2, the V gene TRBV28; 8 bases map to TRBD1. The CDR3 bases are TGTGCCAGCAGTCCCGACAGGGGACTTGGCTACACCTTC. Translation: CASSPDRGLGYTF.